The T cell receptor beta chain under discussion was sequenced for a study of OX40 agonist ivuxolimab in advanced cancers. At the level of the whole study: Ivuxolimab was a fully human IgG2 agonistic monoclonal antibody targeting the costimulatory receptor OX40 (CD134). Intravenous ivuxolimab was administered to patients every 2 weeks at six dose levels: 0.01, 0.1, 0.3, 1.5, 3 and 10 mg/kg. Of the roughly 52 dose-escalation patients, hepatocellular carcinoma was present in around 20, melanoma in about 15, renal cell carcinoma in 9 and head and neck cancer in 9. In the dose-escalation cohort, nearly 85% of patients were male, and the mean age was around 60 years with a range of roughly 20 to 80. Prior anti-PD-1, anti-PD-L1 or anti-CTLA-4 therapy was permitted, and checkpoint inhibitors had been received by less than 45% of dose-escalation patients. Three dose-escalation patients achieved partial responses, one with hepatocellular carcinoma and two with cutaneous melanoma. Peripheral TCRbeta sequencing aimed to test whether ivuxolimab altered TCR sequence diversity and caused clonal T-cell expansion. The monotherapy dose-escalation portion (N of about 52 patients) of the phase I ivuxolimab trial is reported in the paper.

Genomic DNA was extracted from sorted cells for sequencing of the TCRbeta CDR3 region. TCRbeta CDR3 regions were sequenced using the immunoSEQ Assay. TCRdb re-hosts the immuneACCESS table, in-frame sequences only. Its copies lack some clones; in the studies checked, an unresolved V gene accounts for under half of them, and the cause for the rest is not known. The sample records more than 55,000 clones, approximately 88% of which are singletons. About 4.8% of the sample rests with the top ten. Patients with a history of autoimmune disease or receiving systemic immunosuppression were excluded from the trial. Peripheral blood for TCR sequencing was collected from all dose cohorts at baseline, on cycle 4 day 1, and on cycle 7 day 1. The samples were taken from a phase I, first-in-human, multicenter, open-label dose-escalation trial of ivuxolimab. The trial enrolled adults with locally advanced or metastatic head and neck squamous cell, hepatocellular, melanoma or renal cell carcinoma. Before TCR sequencing, CD4+ T cells and CD8+ T cells were sorted from peripheral blood as separate populations.

About this clone: Its binding antigen is unknown. Base qualities were left out, and no much larger clone turns up one base away.

Overall study results and their limits: In partial responders in the 0.1-3.0 mg/kg groups, normalized peripheral clonal expansion was found to be among the lowest, especially among CD8+ T cells. Low levels of normalized T-cell clonal expansion were also seen in some nonresponding patients. At doses from 0.1 to 3.0 mg/kg, clonal expansion was seen in both CD4+ and CD8+ blood T cells between baseline and week 6. On average, CD8+ T cells showed more expanded clones than CD4+ T cells after ivuxolimab. Which antigens the clonally expanded peripheral T cells were specific for was not determined.

Compared with germline, V lacks 0 bases and J lacks 4 bases; bases without a gene match: 4. From a lookup of the germline V gene, CDR1 and CDR2 are SGHVS and FQNEAQ. The CDR3 runs 16 residues from the cysteine to the phenylalanine. The kept DNA is CDR3 alone, 48 bases in frame from the first base. Here the sequenced sample was CD4+ or CD8+ T cells sorted from blood, taken in a trial of the OX40 agonist ivuxolimab. The chain joins TRBV7-8 to TRBJ2-7; 12 middle bases align to TRBD2. The receptor was isolated from an adult with an advanced solid tumor such as melanoma, head and neck, liver or kidney cancer. The CDR3 protein sequence reads: CASSLAWLAGGYEQYF. The sequence in DNA is TGTGCCAGCAGCTTAGCTTGGCTAGCGGGAGGGTACGAGCAGTACTTC.